Shown below are 27 T cell receptor beta chains from a single sample sequenced in a study of T cell changes during pregnancy in multiple sclerosis. Assay used: immunoSEQ multiplex PCR; TCRdb lists only in-frame clones, some missing. The sample holds 90,000 to 120,000 clones, just under 95% seen once. The sequenced sample was peripheral blood, obtained in the third trimester of pregnancy. All receptors derive from a female donor in good health, enrolled as a control in a pregnancy study.

This chain links TRBV12-5 with TRBJ1-2, with 10 nucleotides matching TRBD1. The CDR3 has 13 amino acids. V shed 9 bases, J shed 5 bases, and the junction held 6 bases outside the gene matches. In germline, CDR1 is LGHNT, CDR2 FRNRAP. The CDR3 DNA reads TGTGCTAGAAACTCGGACAGGGGGTATGGCTACACCTTC. The encoded protein is CARNSDRGYGYTF.

The gene calls are TRBV6-5 and TRBJ2-5; 10 nucleotides align to TRBD2. V trimming: 6 bases; J trimming: 2 bases; junction bases outside the gene matches: 6. Germline-derived CDR1 and CDR2 are MNHEY and SVGAGI. This CDR3 region has 15 residues. The CDR3 DNA sequence: TGTGCCAGCAGGTCTAGCGGGGGTTTGCAAGAGACCCAGTACTTC. The encoded protein is CASRSSGGLQETQYF.

The rearrangement links TRBV28 to TRBJ1-6, with 8 bases lining up with TRBD1. J was trimmed by 10 bases and V by 5 bases; bases with no gene match: 10. The CDR3 length is 15 residues. Germline CDR1 MDHEN, CDR2 SYDVKM. This CDR3 reads CASSDAGTGGSPLHF. In nucleotides, the CDR3 is TGTGCCAGCAGTGACGCCGGGACAGGAGGGTCACCCCTCCACTTT.

The rearrangement links TRBV7-7 to TRBJ2-5; D not resolved. Germline CDR1 and CDR2: SSHAT and FNYEAQ (reference sequence). The CDR3 runs 14 residues. V gave up 2 bases and J gave up 1 base, with 8 bases separating them. CDR3: CASSLHPSQETQYF. The CDR3 DNA reads as TGTGCCAGCAGCTTACACCCCAGCCAAGAGACCCAGTACTTC.

CDR3 amino acids: CASRRTGTGNSPLHF. The CDR3 DNA reads as TGTGCCAGCCGAAGAACCGGGACAGGGAATTCACCCCTCCACTTT. The rearrangement joins TRBV6-5 to TRBJ1-6, with 9 bases matching TRBD1. The V gene's germline CDR1 is MNHEY and CDR2 SVGAGI. After removal of 8 bases from V and 7 bases from J, the junction contained 9 bases not matched to a gene. There are 15 residues in the CDR3.

The J gene is TRBJ1-2, the V gene TRBV6-1; 9 bases match TRBD1. Losses at the gene ends were 5 bases for V and 5 bases for J; bases not matched to a gene: 6. This CDR3 is 14 amino acids long. Germline V gene lookup returns CDR1 MNHNS and CDR2 SASEGT. CDR3 nucleotides: TGTGCCAGCAGTCTCCAGGACAGGGGTTATGGCTACACCTTC. It codes for CASSLQDRGYGYTF.

The J gene is TRBJ1-2, the V gene TRBV29-1; no firm D call. This CDR3 has 13 residues. CDR1 and CDR2 (germline): SQVTM, ANQGSEA. Trimming took 1 base from V and 6 from J, leaving 12 bases between them. DNA for the CDR3: TGCAGCGTTGAAGTGGGAGGGTCCCATGGCTACACCTTC. This translates into CSVEVGGSHGYTF.

This chain links TRBV14 with TRBJ1-2; a weak D match, TRBD1 (6 bases). The CDR3 sequence is 14 residues long. Trimming left V 5 bases short and J 4 bases short, with 14 bases between. Germline V gives CDR1 SGHDN, CDR2 FVKESK. CDR3 sequence (DNA): TGTGCCAGCAGCTCAAGTGGGGACATCTATGGCTACACCTTC. It specifies CASSSSGDIYGYTF.

The gene calls are TRBV7-2 and TRBJ1-6, with TRBD1 as a possible D gene (6 bases). The germline CDR1 and CDR2 sequences are SGHTA and FQGNSA. The V and J ends lost 2 bases and 9 bases respectively, with 11 bases between them. CDR3 length equals 14 residues. CDR3 protein: CASSLTGRGSPLHF. DNA of the CDR3: TGTGCCAGCAGCTTAACAGGGCGCGGTTCACCCCTCCACTTT.

The genes are TRBV11-2 and TRBJ1-1, with unresolved D. Germline CDR1 and CDR2: SGHAT and FQNNGV. This CDR3 region has 12 residues. V was trimmed by 11 bases and J by 0 bases, leaving 10 bases between them. The CDR3 bases are TGTGCCGGAGCCCGGGTGAACACTGAAGCTTTCTTT. Encoded protein: CAGARVNTEAFF.

A remark on this clone: Within the sample, other DNA sequences also encode this same CDR3. The gene calls are TRBV4-1 and TRBJ1-1; D ambiguous. The germline V gene has CDR1 MGHRA and CDR2 YSYEKL. Trimming took 2 bases from V and 3 from J, leaving 7 bases between them. The CDR3 consists of 13 residues. CDR3 residues: CASSQSRDTEAFF. The CDR3 nucleotides are TGCGCCAGCAGCCAATCACGGGACACTGAAGCTTTCTTT.

The chain is built from TRBV30 and TRBJ2-1, with D uncertain. Germline loops: CDR1 GTSNPN, CDR2 SVGIG (reference sequence). CDR3 size: 12 residues. The germline V and J ends were trimmed by 5 bases and 4 bases, with 9 bases remaining between them. CDR3 region: CAWATEYNEQFF. The CDR3 DNA is TGTGCCTGGGCTACAGAATACAATGAGCAGTTCTTC.

J is TRBJ2-7 and V is TRBV29-1; TRBD1 matches at 7 bases. Germline values: CDR1 SQVTM, CDR2 ANQGSEA. Germline trimming cut 6 bases from V and 6 bases from J; bases unmatched to any gene: 8. The CDR3 extends over 12 amino acids. The CDR3 here is CSVTGTVGEQYF. The DNA for the CDR3 is TGCAGCGTCACCGGGACAGTAGGCGAGCAGTACTTC.

The CDR3 region has the DNA TGTGCCAGCAGCCAGGGACAGTACTATGGCTACACCTTC. Protein sequence: CASSQGQYYGYTF. This chain uses TRBV7-6 with TRBJ1-2; TRBD1 aligns across 7 bases. The CDR3 totals 13 residues. V was clipped by 5 bases and J by 3 bases; unmatched bases: 3. Germline lookup yields CDR1 SGHVS and CDR2 FNYEAQ.

The CDR3 DNA sequence: TGTGCCAGCAGTCAGACTACAGGGCGTCTCCACTTT. Translation gives CASSQTTGRLHF. The chain couples TRBV6-5 to TRBJ1-6, with D possibly TRBD1 on 6 matching bases. The CDR3 has 12 residues. Per the germline V gene, CDR1 is MNHEY and CDR2 is SVGAGI. V was pared by 5 bases and J by 16 bases, with 15 bases between.

The rearrangement uses TRBV19 and TRBJ2-7; TRBD2 agrees at 7 bases. Unmatched junction bases numbered 15, after V lost 8 bases and J lost 2 bases. CDR3 length equals 16 residues. Germline V lookup: CDR1 LNHDA, CDR2 SQIVND (reference sequence). The CDR3 region is CASGNLGRKGAYEQYF. In DNA form, the CDR3 reads TGTGCCAGTGGTAATCTCGGGAGGAAAGGGGCCTACGAGCAGTACTTC.

This clone was seen only once. The rearrangement links TRBV5-8 to TRBJ2-7; D uncertain. Looked up from germline, CDR1 is SGHTS and CDR2 is YDEGEE. Deletions cut 0 bases from V and 4 bases from J, with 8 bases between. The CDR3 contains 13 residues. CDR3 bases: TGTGCCAGCAGCTTGGTGGCCATATACGAGCAGTACTTC. It is translated as CASSLVAIYEQYF.

The chain carries TRBV7-3 and TRBJ2-1; 13 bases are shared with TRBD2. V shed 4 bases and J 9 bases; nucleotides not matched to a gene: 6. The CDR3 totals 15 residues. Per the germline V gene, CDR1 is SGHTA and CDR2 is FQGTGA. CDR3 coding DNA: TGTGCCAGCAGCTCCCGACTAGCGGGGGGTGGTGAGCAGTTCTTC. Its translation: CASSSRLAGGGEQFF. Drawing the rest from reference TRBV7-3 and TRBJ2-1, the complete variable domain is GAGVSQTPSNKVTEKGKYVELRCDPISGHTALYWYRQSLGQGPEFLIYFQGTGAADDSGLPNDRFFAVRPEGSVSTLKIQRTERGDSAVYLCASSSRLAGGGEQFFGPGTRLTVL.

The chain recombines TRBV4-3 with TRBJ1-1; tentatively, D is TRBD1 (5 bases). Deletions cut 0 bases from V and 5 bases from J, with 19 bases between. The germline gives CDR1 LGHNA, CDR2 YSLEER. This CDR3 comprises 17 residues. CDR3 protein: CASSQDHVGRAGTEAFF. CDR3 in DNA: TGCGCCAGCAGCCAAGATCACGTTGGCAGGGCGGGGACTGAAGCTTTCTTT.

The gene calls are TRBV5-5 and TRBJ2-7; 10 bases line up with TRBD1. CDR3 length: 14 residues. Germline assignment: CDR1 SGHKS and CDR2 YYEKEE (reference sequence). V trimming: 3 bases; J trimming: 3 bases; junction bases outside the gene matches: 3. The CDR3 nucleotides are TGTGCCAGCAGCTCGACAGGGGGCAACTACGAGCAGTACTTC. This gives the protein CASSSTGGNYEQYF.

This clone was observed a few times. The V gene is TRBV18, the J gene TRBJ1-1; D perhaps matches TRBD1 (6 bases). Trimming left V 8 bases short and J 0 bases short, with 16 bases between. The CDR3 has 15 residues. CDR1 KGHSH and CDR2 LQKENI come from the germline V gene. CDR3 amino acids: CASPPTQGLNTEAFF. For the CDR3, the DNA is TGTGCCAGCCCCCCTACACAGGGATTGAACACTGAAGCTTTCTTT. Full variable domain (rest looked up from reference TRBV18 and TRBJ1-1): NAGVMQNPRHLVRRRGQEARLRCSPMKGHSHVYWYRQLPEEGLKFMVYLQKENIIDESGMPKERFSAEFPKEGPSILRIQQVVRGDSAAYFCASPPTQGLNTEAFFGQGTRLTVV.

V and J are TRBV5-1 and TRBJ1-2; a weak D match, TRBD1 (5 bases). Germline V gene lookup returns CDR1 SGHRS and CDR2 YFSETQ. CDR3 size: 15 residues. V gave up 0 bases and J gave up 3 bases, with 12 bases separating them. The CDR3 spells CASSLDQGYDYGYTF. The CDR3 DNA reads TGCGCCAGCAGCTTGGATCAGGGATATGACTATGGCTACACCTTC.

V usage is TRBV10-3 and J usage is TRBJ1-1; no reliable D call. CDR3 length equals 13 residues. Between the trimmed V and J ends, which lost 7 bases and 1 base, there was a span of 10 bases. Germline-derived CDR1 and CDR2 are ENHRY and SYGVKD. CDR3 sequence reads: CAINGEGNTEAFF. For the CDR3, the DNA is TGTGCCATCAATGGGGAGGGGAACACTGAAGCTTTCTTT.

In its sample, this clone was seen once. The rearrangement uses TRBV11-2 and TRBJ2-5, with D perhaps matching TRBD1 (6 bases). The CDR3 covers 15 residues. V was trimmed by 7 bases and J by 3 bases, leaving 18 bases between them. The germline gives CDR1 SGHAT, CDR2 FQNNGV. The CDR3 here is CASIPRTAKKETQYF. The CDR3 region has the DNA TGTGCCAGCATTCCTAGGACAGCAAAGAAAGAGACCCAGTACTTC.

Worth noting for this clone: At one of its ends the junction is not consistent with the germline gene, which may arise from a read error. This chain uses TRBV7-2 with TRBJ1-5, with a tentative D call TRBD1 (5 bases). The germline V gene encodes CDR1 SGHTA and CDR2 FQGNSA. CDR3 length: 17 residues. The CDR3 DNA reads TGTGCCAGCAGGTTAGGGGTCAGCGGATATAGCAATCAGCCCCAGCATTTT. Translation: CASRLGVSGYSNQPQHF.

V is TRBV2 and J is TRBJ2-1, with 8 nucleotides matching TRBD2. This CDR3 comprises 15 residues. Germline V lookup: CDR1 SNHLY, CDR2 FYNNEI. V gave up 2 bases and J gave up 9 bases; unmatched junction bases: 9. This CDR3 reads CASSENGGAFGEQFF. In nucleotides, the CDR3 is TGTGCCAGCAGTGAAAACGGGGGGGCCTTTGGTGAGCAGTTCTTC.

The CDR3 nucleotides are TGTGCCAGCAGTTACTCGAAATCAGGGGCCGGAAACACCATATATTTT. Its translation is CASSYSKSGAGNTIYF. The chain carries TRBV6-5 and TRBJ1-3; possible D gene TRBD1, 6 bases. This CDR3 has 16 amino acids. V lost 0 bases and J lost 4, with 13 bases in between. In germline, CDR1 is MNHEY, CDR2 SVGAGI.